These 15 T cell receptor beta chains were all obtained from the same sample, sequenced in a study of control samples from healthy donors and cancer patients. The repertoire was sequenced with immunoSEQ multiplex PCR; TCRdb's copy has only in-frame clones and lacks some. The sample records about 58,000 clones, 90% being singletons. The sequenced sample was PBMCs. The origin of the receptors is a man in his 60s with colorectal cancer.

This rearrangement joins TRBV2 to TRBJ1-1, with D possibly being TRBD1 (5 bases). The germline V gene has CDR1 SNHLY and CDR2 FYNNEI. Trimming removed 1 base at V and 9 bases at J, with 12 bases between. The CDR3 is 13 residues long. The CDR3 sequence is CASSEGWGGKAFF. The CDR3 DNA sequence: TGTGCCAGCAGTGAAGGCTGGGGCGGTAAAGCTTTCTTT.

This sequence joins TRBV7-8 and TRBJ2-2; no clear D gene. CDR3 length: 15 residues. Germline V lookup: CDR1 SGHVS, CDR2 FQNEAQ. V was cut by 5 bases and J by 1 base, with 11 bases left in between. In nucleotides, the CDR3 is TGTGCCAGCAGCGGTAGCCTCCAGAACACCGGGGAGCTGTTTTTT. It yields the protein CASSGSLQNTGELFF.

The chain joins TRBV7-2 to TRBJ2-7; 7 bases fit TRBD1. Germline V CDR1 and CDR2: SGHTA, FQGNSA. The V segment lost 3 bases and the J segment 6 bases; nucleotides outside the gene matches: 11. The CDR3 has 15 amino acids. CDR3 amino acids: CASSLALTGQGEQYF. CDR3 sequence (DNA): TGTGCCAGCAGCTTGGCCTTGACAGGGCAGGGCGAGCAGTACTTC.

CDR3 nucleotides: TGTGCCAGCAGCTTAGGCGGGGGCCTTCAAGAGACCCAGTACTTC. Its protein product is CASSLGGGLQETQYF. The chain combines TRBV7-6 with TRBJ2-5; the D gene is possibly TRBD2 (7 bases). Germline lookup yields CDR1 SGHVS and CDR2 FNYEAQ. This CDR3 comprises 15 residues. The V end was cut by 1 base, the J end by 2 bases, with 11 bases between.

This chain links TRBV2 with TRBJ1-6; no clear D gene. V dropped 6 bases and J dropped 9 bases, with 9 bases sitting between them. The V gene's germline CDR1 is SNHLY and CDR2 FYNNEI. CDR3 length equals 12 residues. The CDR3 here is CASRESSSPLHF. The DNA for the CDR3 is TGTGCCAGCAGGGAAAGTAGTTCACCCCTCCACTTT.

The CDR3 coding sequence is TGTGCCAGGAGATTCGGACTAGAGGAGGAGCTGTTTTTT. It yields the protein CARRFGLEEELFF. This rearrangement joins TRBV25-1 to TRBJ2-2, with 7 bases identical to TRBD2. CDR1 is MGHDK and CDR2 is SYGVNS in the germline V gene. The CDR3 extends over 13 amino acids. Trimming removed 9 bases from V and 10 bases from J; junction bases left unmatched: 11.

The chain joins TRBV11-2 to TRBJ2-3; weak D call: TRBD2 (6 bases). Germline assignment: CDR1 SGHAT and CDR2 FQNNGV. The CDR3 length is 16 residues. V was cut by 2 bases and J by 4 bases, with 16 bases left in between. The CDR3: CASSLLVGLAPDTQYF. CDR3 in DNA: TGTGCCAGCAGCTTATTAGTAGGGCTAGCGCCAGATACGCAGTATTTT. Combining the CDR3 with reference TRBV11-2 and TRBJ2-3 gives the whole variable domain EAGVAQSPRYKIIEKRQSVAFWCNPISGHATLYWYQQILGQGPKLLIQFQNNGVVDDSQLPKDRFSAERLKGVDSTLKIQPAKLEDSAVYLCASSLLVGLAPDTQYFGPGTRLTVL.

The V and J genes are TRBV5-6 and TRBJ2-2; the match to TRBD1 covers 11 bases. The CDR3 spans 17 residues. The germline V gene has CDR1 SGHDT and CDR2 YYEEEE. Losses at the gene ends were 4 bases for V and 4 bases for J; bases not matched to a gene: 9. For the CDR3, the DNA is TGTGCCAGCAGCCTGGACAGGGGGCGAGTTCGCACCGGGGAGCTGTTTTTT. Its translation: CASSLDRGRVRTGELFF.

This clone occurred once. V and J are TRBV2 and TRBJ2-5; the match to TRBD2 covers 14 bases. The CDR3 contains 19 residues. The junction had 17 bases not matched to a gene; V was cut back by 6 bases and J by 5 bases. Germline lookup yields CDR1 SNHLY and CDR2 FYNNEI. The CDR3 sequence: CASSLGTSGGPLRKETQYF. The DNA for the CDR3 is TGTGCCAGCAGCCTAGGGACTAGCGGGGGCCCACTCCGGAAGGAGACCCAGTACTTC.

The chain links TRBV28 to TRBJ2-7, with TRBD2 as a possible D gene (5 bases). The V gene lost 2 bases and the J gene lost 2 bases, with 16 bases spanning the gap. Germline V gene sequence: CDR1 MDHEN, CDR2 SYDVKM. The CDR3 covers 16 residues. CDR3 region: CASSLAGGSRPYEQYF. The CDR3 coding sequence is TGTGCCAGCAGTTTAGCCGGCGGGTCCCGCCCCTACGAGCAGTACTTC. The whole variable domain, filled in from reference TRBV28 and TRBJ2-7, reads DVKVTQSSRYLVKRTGEKVFLECVQDMDHENMFWYRQDPGLGLRLIYFSYDVKMKEKGDIPEGYSVSREKKERFSLILESASTNQTSMYLCASSLAGGSRPYEQYFGPGTRLTVT.

The chain links TRBV4-3 to TRBJ1-2; weak D call: TRBD1 (5 bases). This CDR3 has 16 residues. Germline assignment: CDR1 LGHNA and CDR2 YSLEER. V dropped 0 bases and J dropped 4 bases, with 15 bases sitting between them. In DNA, the CDR3 is TGCGCCAGCAGCCAAGATTTATCGGGACGGGCCTATGGCTACACCTTC. This encodes CASSQDLSGRAYGYTF.

CDR3 in DNA: TGCGCCAGCAGCCAGCAGGCAGGGCGCAATCAGCCCCAGCATTTT. Its protein is CASSQQAGRNQPQHF. V gene TRBV4-1 combines with J gene TRBJ1-5; weak D call: TRBD1 (5 bases). This CDR3 has 15 residues. Germline V gene lookup returns CDR1 MGHRA and CDR2 YSYEKL. The germline V and J ends were trimmed by 3 bases and 2 bases, with 11 bases remaining between them.

V is TRBV29-1 and J is TRBJ1-4; the D gene is possibly TRBD1 (5 bases). Germline loops: CDR1 SQVTM, CDR2 ANQGSEA. This CDR3 contains 13 residues. V was pared by 3 bases and J by 0 bases, with 5 bases between. The CDR3 DNA follows: TGCAGCGTTGAGACAGCAACTAATGAAAAACTGTTTTTT. Amino acid sequence: CSVETATNEKLFF.

The V call is TRBV27, the J call TRBJ2-1, with unresolved D. The germline CDR1 and CDR2 sequences are MNHEY and SMNVEV (reference sequence). This CDR3 comprises 15 residues. Trimming pared 3 bases from V and 0 bases from J, leaving 9 bases between. CDR3 DNA: TGTGCCAGCAGTTTCTCAATGAGCTCCTACAATGAGCAGTTCTTC. It yields the protein CASSFSMSSYNEQFF.

V is TRBV2 and J is TRBJ2-3, with 9 bases fitting TRBD1. This CDR3 is 16 amino acids long. The V segment lost 8 bases and the J segment 4 bases; nucleotides outside the gene matches: 13. Germline-derived CDR1 and CDR2 are SNHLY and FYNNEI. The CDR3 sequence is CASLEGQGAYPDTQYF. The CDR3 region has the DNA TGTGCCAGCCTTGAGGGACAGGGCGCCTATCCAGATACGCAGTATTTT.